These 27 T cell receptor beta chains originate from one sample sequenced in a study of response to subunit inactivated influenza vaccine. TCRdb re-called the RT-PCR reads through MiXCR, storing one row per CDR3 protein. The table shows about 520,000 distinct CDR3 sequences, with about 25% occurring only once. Sample: CD4+ T cells sorted from PBMCs, taken 5 to 6 days after vaccination. The receptors shown here come from a man over 45 who received an inactivated influenza vaccine.

The chain employs TRBV12-5 and TRBJ2-2, with D maybe TRBD1 (5 bases). The CDR3 has 15 amino acids. V was trimmed by 5 bases and J by 2 bases, leaving 12 bases between them. Germline values: CDR1 LGHNT, CDR2 FRNRAP. CDR3 loop: CASGRTGVNTGELFF. In nucleotides, the CDR3 is TGTGCTAGTGGTCGCACAGGAGTCAACACCGGGGAGCTGTTTTTT.

The chain uses TRBV12-5 and TRBJ2-3; D not certain. Trimming shortened V by 2 bases and J by 2 bases, and 8 bases separated the two germline ends. The CDR3 extends over 14 amino acids. Germline lookup yields CDR1 LGHNT and CDR2 FRNRAP. CDR3 in amino acids: CASGLSGVTDTQYF. As DNA, the CDR3 is TGTGCTAGTGGTTTGAGTGGCGTCACAGATACGCAGTATTTT.

This rearrangement joins TRBV5-1 to TRBJ2-5, with D perhaps TRBD1 (8 bases). The CDR3 is 14 residues long. Germline-derived CDR1 and CDR2 are SGHRS and YFSETQ. Trimming removed 4 bases at V and 7 bases at J, with 17 bases between. CDR3 in amino acids: CASSPGGQEATQYF. Here the CDR3 DNA reads TGCGCCAGCAGCCCGGGGGGACAGGAGGCGACCCAGTACTTC.

This chain connects TRBV3-1 to TRBJ2-7, with a possible D match to TRBD1 (5 bases). Trimming took off 1 base at V and 3 bases at J, with 13 bases between the two ends. CDR1 and CDR2 (germline): LGHDT, YNNKEL (reference sequence). The CDR3 length is 15 residues. The CDR3 is CASSQGLGQGYEQYF. The DNA for the CDR3 is TGTGCCAGCAGCCAAGGCCTAGGGCAGGGCTACGAGCAGTACTTC.

A word on this clonotype: This likely comes from a read error, as the CDR3 has no conserved phenylalanine or tryptophan at its end. This rearrangement joins TRBV3-1 to TRBJ2-3, with TRBD1 matching over 8 bases. The CDR3 extends over 16 amino acids. Losses at the gene ends were 1 base for V and 2 bases for J; bases not matched to a gene: 5. Germline V CDR1 and CDR2: LGHDT, YNNKEL (reference sequence). CDR3 in DNA: TGTGCCAGCAGCCAAGGGACAGGGAGTGCCACAGATACGCAGTATGTT. Translation: CASSQGTGSATDTQYV.

The rearrangement joins TRBV7-3 to TRBJ1-6; TRBD1 agrees at 8 bases. CDR1 SGHTA and CDR2 FQGTGA come from the germline V gene. V lost 5 bases to trimming and J lost 5 bases; unmatched junction nucleotides: 8. The CDR3 runs 16 residues. CDR3 nucleotides: TGTGCCAGCAGCCTGTTTGGACAGGGCAATAATTCACCCCTCCACTTT. Amino acid sequence: CASSLFGQGNNSPLHF.

The chain joins TRBV6-5 to TRBJ2-3; 9 nucleotides line up with TRBD1. CDR3 length: 17 amino acids. The germline CDR1 and CDR2 sequences are MNHEY and SVGAGI. J lost 4 bases, V lost 2 bases, and 10 bases had no gene match. The CDR3 DNA is TGTGCCAGCAGTTACCAAAAAGGACAGGGGAGGCCAGATACGCAGTATTTT. Translated: CASSYQKGQGRPDTQYF.

This clonotype has a handful of counts. The V call is TRBV20-1, the J call TRBJ2-1; TRBD1 matches 9 bases. This CDR3 has 17 residues. Germline CDR1 reads DFQATT; CDR2 reads SNEGSKA (reference sequence). After removal of 0 bases from V and 8 bases from J, the junction contained 14 bases not matched to a gene. This CDR3 is CSARDRYWYRGRDEQFF. CDR3 DNA: TGCAGTGCTAGAGATCGTTATTGGTACAGGGGGCGGGATGAGCAGTTCTTC.

This clonotype was detected many times. This sequence joins TRBV4-2 and TRBJ2-7, with 8 bases fitting TRBD2. V dropped 4 bases and J dropped 4; count of bases not matched to a gene: 6. Germline loops: CDR1 LGHNA, CDR2 YNFKEQ. The CDR3 is made up of 14 amino acids. The CDR3 DNA reads as TGTGCCAGCAGCCGCGAGCGGGGGTTATACGAGCAGTACTTC. It yields the protein CASSRERGLYEQYF.

V gene TRBV29-1 combines with J gene TRBJ2-7, with D possibly called TRBD1 or TRBD2 (5 bases each). Trimming cost V 4 bases and J 2 bases, with 9 bases left between them. The CDR3 sequence is 12 residues long. Germline V gene data show CDR1 as SQVTM and CDR2 as ANQGSEA. CDR3 coding DNA: TGCAGCGTTGGGGACCCAACCTACGAGCAGTACTTC. Translating it yields CSVGDPTYEQYF.

This chain connects TRBV5-5 to TRBJ2-5; D remains unclear. The germline CDR1 and CDR2 sequences are SGHKS and YYEKEE (reference sequence). The CDR3 extends over 12 amino acids. V dropped 4 bases and J dropped 5 bases, with 9 bases sitting between them. DNA for the CDR3: TGTGCCAGCAGCACACCCCTGGAGACCCAGTACTTC. This translates into CASSTPLETQYF.

This clonotype was picked up a small number of times. CDR3 region: CASTRTARDEKLFF. CDR3 sequence (DNA): TGTGCCAGCACCAGGACAGCGAGGGATGAAAAACTGTTTTTT. V gene TRBV6-1 combines with J gene TRBJ1-4; TRBD1 is a possible D gene (6 bases). Germline V gene data show CDR1 as MNHNS and CDR2 as SASEGT. This CDR3 contains 14 residues. V was clipped by 7 bases and J by 6 bases, with 15 bases between them.

This clonotype was seen more than once but under ten times. The chain combines TRBV10-3 with TRBJ2-1; 8 bases align to TRBD2. The CDR3 totals 14 residues. Germline V CDR1 and CDR2: ENHRY, SYGVKD. The ends lost 3 bases at V and 6 bases at J; junction bases unmatched: 4. Here the CDR3 DNA reads TGTGCCATCAGTGACGGGAGGGCCGCCAATGAGCAGTTCTTC. This gives the protein CAISDGRAANEQFF.

The chain couples TRBV14 to TRBJ2-1; possibly TRBD1 for D (6 bases). This CDR3 contains 16 residues. With 1 base removed from V and 6 bases from J, the gap between germline ends came to 16 bases. CDR1 is SGHDN and CDR2 is FVKESK in the germline V gene. The CDR3 DNA follows: TGTGCCAGCAGCCAAGTCGGGTCCAGAGGGGGCAATGAGCAGTTCTTC. It specifies CASSQVGSRGGNEQFF.

This clonotype was seen a handful of times. This chain joins TRBV15 and TRBJ2-7; D gene ambiguous. There are 14 residues in the CDR3. Germline V lookup: CDR1 LNHNV, CDR2 YYDKDF (reference sequence). Trimming removed 5 bases from V and 0 bases from J, with 11 bases in between. CDR3 region: CATSGMGFSYEQYF. CDR3 nucleotides: TGTGCCACCAGCGGGATGGGGTTCTCCTACGAGCAGTACTTC.

This clonotype was counted a few times. This rearrangement joins TRBV12-3 or TRBV12-4 to TRBJ2-7; TRBD2 matches 16 bases. The V and J ends lost 5 bases and 7 bases, in that order; junction bases with no gene match: 8. This CDR3 has 16 amino acids. The CDR3 is CASSPRGTSGGGEQYF. CDR3 DNA: TGTGCCAGCAGTCCTCGCGGGACTAGCGGGGGGGGAGAGCAGTACTTC.

The J gene is TRBJ2-5, the V gene TRBV12-3 or TRBV12-4; D ambiguous. Trimming removed 1 base at V and 2 bases at J, with 11 bases between. This CDR3 is built from 15 residues. In DNA form, the CDR3 reads TGTGCCAGCAGTTTAGGGCAGAGTAAGCAAGAGACCCAGTACTTC. Translated, it gives CASSLGQSKQETQYF.

The chain uses TRBV28 and TRBJ1-2; D possibly corresponds to TRBD1 (5 bases). This CDR3 has 13 amino acids. V was shortened by 6 bases and J by 3 bases, with 11 bases between the two germline ends. From germline, CDR1 is MDHEN and CDR2 SYDVKM. The CDR3 DNA reads TGTGCCAGCAGAGACAGCGGCCACTATGGCTACACCTTC. Amino acid sequence: CASRDSGHYGYTF.

This chain connects TRBV6-1 to TRBJ1-6; D unresolved. Germline V gene data show CDR1 as MNHNS and CDR2 as SASEGT. This CDR3 has 14 amino acids. The ends were cut back, 5 bases at V and 9 bases at J, with 14 bases in the middle. DNA of the CDR3: TGTGCCAGCAGTCGGATGGGAGAAAGTTCACCCCTCCACTTT. Its protein product is CASSRMGESSPLHF.

Only a few counts were recorded for this clonotype. The V and J genes are TRBV20-1 and TRBJ2-7; D could derive from TRBD1 or TRBD2 (5 bases each). Looked up from germline, CDR1 is DFQATT and CDR2 is SNEGSKA (reference sequence). V dropped 3 bases and J dropped 3 bases, with 15 bases sitting between them. The CDR3 loop spans 14 amino acids. This CDR3 is CSARSERGDYEQYF. Here the CDR3 DNA reads TGCAGTGCTAGGAGCGAGAGGGGAGACTACGAGCAGTACTTC.

This clonotype was observed a handful of times. The chain recombines TRBV27 with TRBJ2-5; tentative D call: TRBD1 (6 bases). The CDR3 runs to 15 residues. Per the germline V gene, CDR1 is MNHEY and CDR2 is SMNVEV (reference sequence). V was trimmed by 5 bases and J by 2 bases, leaving 15 bases between them. Here the CDR3 DNA reads TGTGCCAGCAGTCCATACGGGACACCTCAAGAGACCCAGTACTTC. Amino acid sequence: CASSPYGTPQETQYF.

This clonotype came up a few times. The J gene is TRBJ2-2, the V gene TRBV6-2 or TRBV6-3; perhaps D is TRBD1 or TRBD2 (6 bases each). Germline lookup yields CDR1 MNHEY and CDR2 SVGEGT. The CDR3 is 16 amino acids. V lost 7 bases to trimming and J lost 3 bases, with 18 bases between them. The CDR3 protein is CASTNRGRSHTGELFF. The CDR3 coding sequence is TGTGCCAGCACCAACCGGGGGCGGTCACACACCGGGGAGCTGTTTTTT.

This clonotype showed up just a few times. The chain recombines TRBV6-5 with TRBJ2-3; D is unresolved. Germline values: CDR1 MNHEY, CDR2 SVGAGI. With 0 bases removed from V and 7 bases from J, the gap between germline ends came to 11 bases. CDR3 size: 14 residues. CDR3 sequence reads: CASSYSARDYTQYF. The CDR3 coding sequence is TGTGCCAGCAGTTACTCCGCCCGCGATTATACGCAGTATTTT.

The chain recombines TRBV12-3 or TRBV12-4 with TRBJ1-3, with unresolved D. V was shortened by 2 bases and J by 0 bases, with 5 bases between the two germline ends. This CDR3 comprises 14 residues. The CDR3, as DNA: TGTGCCAGCAGTTTAATGGGCTCTGGAAACACCATATATTTT. Translation gives CASSLMGSGNTIYF.

The V gene is TRBV7-6, the J gene TRBJ1-5; TRBD1 agrees at 10 bases. V was pared by 2 bases and J by 4 bases, with 2 bases of the junction left unmatched. CDR1 is SGHVS, CDR2 FNYEAQ, per germline. CDR3 size: 15 residues. CDR3 residues: CASSLKGQGNQPQHF. The CDR3 nucleotides are TGTGCCAGCAGCTTAAAGGGACAGGGGAATCAGCCCCAGCATTTT.

This clonotype turned up a few times. CDR3 nucleotide sequence: TGTGCCAGCTCAGCAGGAGCACAGCAAGAGACCCAGTACTTC. It specifies CASSAGAQQETQYF. The V and J genes are TRBV18 and TRBJ2-5; D gene unclear. There are 14 residues in the CDR3. Trimming stripped 5 bases from V and 2 bases from J, with 12 bases between. The germline V gene encodes CDR1 KGHSH and CDR2 LQKENI.

This clonotype has just a few counts. This chain links TRBV7-8 with TRBJ1-3, with D possibly being TRBD1 (5 bases). V lost 6 bases and J lost 4, with 10 bases in between. Germline assignment: CDR1 SGHVS and CDR2 FQNEAQ. This CDR3 is built from 13 residues. This CDR3 reads CASRSHRGNTIYF. The CDR3 region has the DNA TGTGCCAGCAGATCTCACAGGGGAAACACCATATATTTT.